This T cell receptor beta chain was recovered during a study of blood T cell repertoires in COVID-19. Study information: Collection of acute and convalescent COVID-19 samples took place in the United States, Italy and Spain.

Original methodology: Reference gene primer amplification gave nucleated cell count estimates. Libraries were prepared by immunoSEQ multiplex PCR; TCRdb keeps only in-frame clonotypes and omits some of them. That table supplies the V and J calls and clone size; D and trimming were determined from the DNA. There are 200,000 to 250,000 clones in the sample; around 84% occur only once, and approximately 6% lies in the top ten. This CDR3 spans 16 amino acids. V gave up 3 bases and J gave up 4 bases; unmatched junction bases: 10. Germline V gene sequence: CDR1 WSHSY, CDR2 SAAADI. Sequenced material: peripheral blood. This TCR was sampled from a man of 80 years or more with acute or convalescent COVID-19. V is TRBV10-2 and J is TRBJ2-7; 9 bases align to TRBD2. CDR3 DNA: TGCGCCAGCAGTGACCCTGGTAGCGGGAGATCTTACGAGCAGTACTTC. This gives the protein CASSDPGSGRSYEQYF.